This T cell receptor beta chain was observed in a study of blood T cells in healthy people across ages. As concerns this clonotype: Its antigen is not identified.

The CDR3 contains 15 residues. Germline V CDR1 and CDR2: LNHDA, SQIVND (reference sequence). Trimming removed 5 bases from V and 7 bases from J; junction bases left unmatched: 9. A minimum of 5 micrograms of total RNA was extracted per sample. Primers used in a second PCR of roughly 6 to 12 cycles were a sample-barcoded 5' primer and a J-beta primer mix. Sequencing recovered at least 3 million CDR3-containing paired-end reads from each sample. One entry per CDR3 protein results from TCRdb running MiXCR on the 5' RACE reads. The sample includes some 900,000 distinct CDR3 sequences, 45% to 50% of them seen just once. Overall study results and limits: A conclusive naive versus antigen-experienced comparison was prevented by the unsorted PBMCs.

Sequencing was done on a sample of blood. This rearrangement joins TRBV19 to TRBJ1-5; 9 bases match TRBD1. The clonotype originates from a man younger than 45 in good health. CDR3 protein: CASSFTQGQGQPQHF. In DNA form, the CDR3 reads TGTGCCAGTAGTTTCACCCAGGGACAGGGCCAGCCCCAGCATTTT.